The 6 T cell receptor beta chains reported below all come from one sample, sequenced in a study of T cells in Graves' hyperthyroidism and ophthalmopathy. Amplified TCR beta CDR3 regions came from RNA transcripts. Primed by the HTBI set, a first-round RT-PCR was run on the TCR CDR3. TCRdb passed the multiplex PCR reads through MiXCR, listing each CDR3 protein once. The sample has around 690,000 distinct CDR3 sequences; roughly 17% are singletons. Specimen: blood. Source of these receptors: a man aged 50-59 years with Graves' hyperthyroidism.

This sequence joins TRBV5-1 and TRBJ1-1, with TRBD1 matching 8 bases. The CDR3 sequence is 15 residues long. The ends lost 4 bases at V and 5 bases at J; junction bases unmatched: 10. Looked up from germline, CDR1 is SGHRS and CDR2 is YFSETQ. The CDR3 sequence: CASSNTQGARTEAFF. The CDR3 DNA reads TGCGCCAGCAGCAATACGCAGGGGGCGAGAACTGAAGCTTTCTTT.

The chain has TRBV6-1 and TRBJ2-3, with TRBD2 matching over 14 bases. The CDR3 contains 18 residues. After removal of 8 bases from V and 1 base from J, the junction contained 11 bases not matched to a gene. The germline V gene has CDR1 MNHNS and CDR2 SASEGT. In nucleotides, the CDR3 is TGTGCCAGCTTTCCAGGGACTAGCGGGAGAAGAGGCACAGATACGCAGTATTTT. Amino acid sequence: CASFPGTSGRRGTDTQYF.

The table lists this clonotype with a few counts. The V gene is TRBV19, the J gene TRBJ2-7, with 10 bases identical to TRBD2. This CDR3 is built from 15 residues. Looked up from germline, CDR1 is LNHDA and CDR2 is SQIVND (reference sequence). The ends lost 7 bases at V and 2 bases at J; junction bases unmatched: 8. DNA of the CDR3: TGTGCCAGTACCCTAACTAGCGGGGCAACCTACGAGCAGTACTTC. It codes for CASTLTSGATYEQYF. The variable domain in full, completed from reference TRBV19 and TRBJ2-7, reads DGGITQSPKYLFRKEGQNVTLSCEQNLNHDAMYWYRQDPGQGLRLIYYSQIVNDFQKGDIAEGYSVSREKKESFPLTVTSAQKNPTAFYLCASTLTSGATYEQYFGPGTRLTVT.

This clonotype was detected a few times. This chain connects TRBV9 to TRBJ2-3; D is perhaps TRBD1 (7 bases). CDR3 size: 14 residues. Trimming took 1 base from V and 6 from J, leaving 12 bases between them. In germline, CDR1 is SGDLS, CDR2 YYNGEE. The CDR3 DNA reads TGTGCCAGCAGCGTATCAGGGGGGCTGGATACGCAGTATTTT. This translates into CASSVSGGLDTQYF. The full variable domain, rest sourced from reference TRBV9 and TRBJ2-3, is DSGVTQTPKHLITATGQRVTLRCSPRSGDLSVYWYQQSLDQGLQFLIQYYNGEERAKGNILERFSAQQFPDLHSELNLSSLELGDSALYFCASSVSGGLDTQYFGPGTRLTVL.

This sequence joins TRBV28 and TRBJ2-7; a weak D match, TRBD2 (5 bases). The germline CDR1 and CDR2 sequences are MDHEN and SYDVKM. The V and J ends lost 2 bases and 3 bases respectively, with 14 bases between them. CDR3 length: 15 residues. CDR3 sequence: CASSLGPLASYEQYF. In DNA form, the CDR3 reads TGTGCCAGCAGTTTAGGTCCCCTAGCCAGCTACGAGCAGTACTTC.

In its sample, this clonotype was seen a few times. V usage is TRBV28 and J usage is TRBJ2-1, with 8 bases identical to TRBD2. CDR1 and CDR2 from the germline V gene are MDHEN and SYDVKM. The CDR3 has 16 residues. V lost 5 bases to trimming and J lost 3 bases; unmatched junction nucleotides: 9. CDR3 region: CASSPSYAGGYNEQFF. Here the CDR3 DNA reads TGTGCCAGCAGTCCGTCCTACGCGGGGGGCTACAATGAGCAGTTCTTC.